This T cell receptor beta chain derives from a study of beta chain features in type 1 diabetes. CDR1 is SGHRS and CDR2 is YFSETQ in the germline V gene. This CDR3 has 14 residues. Trimming removed 0 bases from V and 6 bases from J, with 9 bases in between. Every isolated RNA sample was fully reverse transcribed, so sequencing captured expressed TCRB transcripts. This table comes from immunoSEQ multiplex PCR, and its TCRdb copy is limited to in-frame clones, with some not included. The sample has a few hundred thousand clones; around an eighth are singletons. The sample was naive CD4+ T cells from blood. The chain employs TRBV5-1 and TRBJ1-4; no clear D gene. This sequence was found in a young man in good health. In DNA, the CDR3 is TGCGCCAGCAGCTTGGATGAGGAATATGAAAAACTGTTTTTT. Amino acids: CASSLDEEYEKLFF.